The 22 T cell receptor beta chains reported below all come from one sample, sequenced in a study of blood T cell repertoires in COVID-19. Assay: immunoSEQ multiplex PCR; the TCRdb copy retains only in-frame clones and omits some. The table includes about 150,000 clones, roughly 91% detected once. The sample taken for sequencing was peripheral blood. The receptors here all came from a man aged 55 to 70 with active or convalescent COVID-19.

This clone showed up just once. This chain's CDR3 is CASRTGTGYGYTF. Here the CDR3 DNA reads TGTGCCAGCAGGACCGGGACAGGCTATGGCTACACCTTC. The J gene is TRBJ1-2, the V gene TRBV6-6; 8 nucleotides agree with TRBD1. Germline-derived CDR1 and CDR2 are MNHNY and SVGAGI (reference sequence). Unmatched junction bases numbered 4, after V lost 6 bases and J lost 4 bases. The CDR3 consists of 13 residues.

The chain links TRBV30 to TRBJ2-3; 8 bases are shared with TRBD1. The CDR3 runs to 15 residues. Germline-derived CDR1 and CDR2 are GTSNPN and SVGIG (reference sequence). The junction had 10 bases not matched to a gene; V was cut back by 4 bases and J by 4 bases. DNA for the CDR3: TGTGCCTGGAAAGCAGCAGGGGGCTGGGCAGATACGCAGTATTTT. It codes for CAWKAAGGWADTQYF.

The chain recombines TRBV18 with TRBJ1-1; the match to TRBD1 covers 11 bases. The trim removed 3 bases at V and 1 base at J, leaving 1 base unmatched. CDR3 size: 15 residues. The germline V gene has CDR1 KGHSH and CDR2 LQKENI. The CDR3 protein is CASSPDRGRNTEAFF. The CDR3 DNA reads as TGTGCCAGCTCACCGGACAGGGGGCGGAACACTGAAGCTTTCTTT.

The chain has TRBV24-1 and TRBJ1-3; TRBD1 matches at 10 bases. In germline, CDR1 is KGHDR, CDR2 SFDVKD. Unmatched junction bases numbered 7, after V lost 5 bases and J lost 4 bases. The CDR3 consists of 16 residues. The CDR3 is CATSGGDRGLGNTIYF. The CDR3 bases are TGTGCCACCAGTGGCGGGGACAGGGGATTGGGAAACACCATATATTTT.

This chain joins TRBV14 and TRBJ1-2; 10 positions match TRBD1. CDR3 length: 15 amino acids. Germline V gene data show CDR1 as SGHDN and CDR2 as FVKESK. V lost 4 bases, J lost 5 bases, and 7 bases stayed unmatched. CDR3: CASSRAGTGVYGYTF. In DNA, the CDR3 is TGTGCCAGCAGCCGAGCCGGGACAGGGGTTTATGGCTACACCTTC.

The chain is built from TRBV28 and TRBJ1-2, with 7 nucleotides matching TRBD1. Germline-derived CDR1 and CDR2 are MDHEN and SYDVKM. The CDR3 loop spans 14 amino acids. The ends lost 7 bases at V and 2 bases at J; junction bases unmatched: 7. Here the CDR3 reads CASIGGGENYGYTF. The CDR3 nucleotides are TGTGCCAGCATTGGAGGGGGCGAAAACTATGGCTACACCTTC.

For the CDR3, the DNA is TGTGCCAGCAGCCCAGGTCTCTCCTATAATTCACCCCTCCACTTT. The encoded protein is CASSPGLSYNSPLHF. The J gene is TRBJ1-6, the V gene TRBV6-5; D unclear. CDR1 and CDR2 (germline): MNHEY, SVGAGI. The CDR3 covers 15 residues. Between the trimmed V and J ends, which lost 6 bases and 0 bases, there was a span of 9 bases.

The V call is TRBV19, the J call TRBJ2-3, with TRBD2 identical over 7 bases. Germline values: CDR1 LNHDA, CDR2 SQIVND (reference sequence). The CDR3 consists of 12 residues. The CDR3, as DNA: TGTGCGACGGTGGGAGGGACAGATACGCAGTATTTT. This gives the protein CATVGGTDTQYF.

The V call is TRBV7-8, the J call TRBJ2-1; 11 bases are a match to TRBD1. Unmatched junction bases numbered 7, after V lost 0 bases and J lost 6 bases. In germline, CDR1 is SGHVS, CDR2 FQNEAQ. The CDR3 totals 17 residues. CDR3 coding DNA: TGTGCCAGCAGCTTAGCGCACCTGGACAGGGGGCTCAATGAGCAGTTCTTC. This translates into CASSLAHLDRGLNEQFF.

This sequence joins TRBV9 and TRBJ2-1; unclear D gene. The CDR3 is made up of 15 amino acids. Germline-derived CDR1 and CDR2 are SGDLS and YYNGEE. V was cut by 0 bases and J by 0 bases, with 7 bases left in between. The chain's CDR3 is CASSVALISYNEQFF. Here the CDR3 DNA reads TGTGCCAGCAGCGTAGCACTGATCTCCTACAATGAGCAGTTCTTC.

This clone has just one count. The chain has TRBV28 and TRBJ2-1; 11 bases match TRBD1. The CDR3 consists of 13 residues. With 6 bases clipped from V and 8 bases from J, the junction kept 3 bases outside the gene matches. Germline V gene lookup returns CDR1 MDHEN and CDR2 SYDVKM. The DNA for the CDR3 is TGTGCCAGCAGCCCGGGACAGGGGGATGAGCAGTTCTTC. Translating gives CASSPGQGDEQFF.

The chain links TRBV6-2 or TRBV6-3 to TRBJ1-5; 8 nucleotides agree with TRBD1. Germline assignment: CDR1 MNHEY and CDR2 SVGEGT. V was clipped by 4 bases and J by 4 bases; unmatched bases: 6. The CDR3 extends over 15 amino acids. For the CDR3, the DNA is TGTGCCAGCAGTTCCGCAGGGGGCGCAAATCAGCCCCAGCATTTT. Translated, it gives CASSSAGGANQPQHF.

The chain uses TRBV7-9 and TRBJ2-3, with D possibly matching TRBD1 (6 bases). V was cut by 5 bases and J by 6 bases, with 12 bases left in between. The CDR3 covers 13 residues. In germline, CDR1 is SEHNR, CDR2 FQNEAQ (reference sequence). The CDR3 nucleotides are TGTGCCAGCAGCCGAAATAGGGGGGATACGCAGTATTTT. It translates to CASSRNRGDTQYF.

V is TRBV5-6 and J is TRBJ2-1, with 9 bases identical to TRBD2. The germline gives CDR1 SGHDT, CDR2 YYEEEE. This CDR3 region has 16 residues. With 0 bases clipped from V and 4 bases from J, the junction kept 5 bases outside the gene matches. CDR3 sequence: CASSLGVAGVYNEQFF. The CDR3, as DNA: TGTGCCAGCAGCTTGGGCGTAGCGGGAGTATACAATGAGCAGTTCTTC.

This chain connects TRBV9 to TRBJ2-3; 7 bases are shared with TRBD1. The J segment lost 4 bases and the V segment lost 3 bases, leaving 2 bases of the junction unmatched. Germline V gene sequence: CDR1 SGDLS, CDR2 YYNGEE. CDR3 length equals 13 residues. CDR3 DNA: TGTGCCAGCAGCGAGGGGGCCCCAGATACGCAGTATTTT. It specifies CASSEGAPDTQYF.

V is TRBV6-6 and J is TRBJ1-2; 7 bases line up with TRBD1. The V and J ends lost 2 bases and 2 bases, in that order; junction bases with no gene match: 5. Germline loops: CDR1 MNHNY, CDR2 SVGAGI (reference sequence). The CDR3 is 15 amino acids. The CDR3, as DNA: TGTGCCAGCAGTTACCCACAGACAGGGAACTATGGCTACACCTTC. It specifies CASSYPQTGNYGYTF.

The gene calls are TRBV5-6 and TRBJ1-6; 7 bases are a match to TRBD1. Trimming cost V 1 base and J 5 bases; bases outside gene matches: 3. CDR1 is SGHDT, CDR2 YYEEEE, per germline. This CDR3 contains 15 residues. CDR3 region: CASSLMRGHNSPLHF. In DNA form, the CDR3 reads TGTGCCAGCAGCTTGATGAGGGGGCATAATTCACCCCTCCACTTT.

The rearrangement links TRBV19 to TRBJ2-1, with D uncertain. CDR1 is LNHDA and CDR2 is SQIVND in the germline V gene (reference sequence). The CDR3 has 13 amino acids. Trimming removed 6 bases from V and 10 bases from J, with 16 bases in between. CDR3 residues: CASRSSLLTEQFF. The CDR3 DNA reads TGTGCCAGTAGGAGTAGCCTCCTCACAGAGCAGTTCTTC.

The DNA of the CDR3 is TGTGCTAGTGGTCTCGGACAGGGCGCAGGGGGCTACACCTTC. It is translated as CASGLGQGAGGYTF. The chain is built from TRBV12-5 and TRBJ1-2, with 8 nucleotides matching TRBD1. The J segment lost 8 bases and the V segment lost 5 bases, leaving 10 bases of the junction unmatched. The germline CDR1 and CDR2 sequences are LGHNT and FRNRAP. The CDR3 is 14 residues long.

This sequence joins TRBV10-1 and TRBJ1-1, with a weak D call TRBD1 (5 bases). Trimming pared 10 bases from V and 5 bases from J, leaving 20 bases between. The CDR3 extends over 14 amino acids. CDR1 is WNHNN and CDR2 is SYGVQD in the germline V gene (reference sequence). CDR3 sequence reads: CATRDSLVATEAFF. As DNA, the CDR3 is TGCGCCACCCGGGACTCACTGGTTGCGACTGAAGCTTTCTTT.

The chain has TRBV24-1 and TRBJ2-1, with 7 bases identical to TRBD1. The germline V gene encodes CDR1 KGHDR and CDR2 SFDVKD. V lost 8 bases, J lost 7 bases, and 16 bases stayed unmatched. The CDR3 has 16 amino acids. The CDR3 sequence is CATTSNEGGLGNEQFF. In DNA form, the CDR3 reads TGTGCCACCACCTCTAACGAAGGGGGCCTCGGGAATGAGCAGTTCTTC.

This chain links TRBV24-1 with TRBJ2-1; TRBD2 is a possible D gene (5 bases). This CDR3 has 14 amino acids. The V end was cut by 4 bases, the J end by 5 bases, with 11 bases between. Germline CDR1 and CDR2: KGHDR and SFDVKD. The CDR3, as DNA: TGTGCCACCAGTGACCCCTCGGGGAACAATGAGCAGTTCTTC. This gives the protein CATSDPSGNNEQFF.